A single sample is the source of the 11 T cell receptor beta chains below, sequenced in a study of naive and memory T cell subsets. An equimolar mix of two oligonucleotides served as the beta constant-region primer for TRBC1 and TRBC2. The ligated cDNA underwent four PCR rounds using SP2 and nested alpha and beta constant-region primers. Using its own MiXCR run on the UMI-ligation and nested PCR reads, TCRdb lists one record per CDR3 protein. The table has approximately 80,000 distinct CDR3 sequences, over 8.5% seen once. The source material was naive CD8+ T cells from blood. These receptors originate from a human donor in good health.

The genes are TRBV14 and TRBJ2-1, with 13 bases identical to TRBD2. J was trimmed by 4 bases and V by 0 bases; bases with no gene match: 6. The CDR3 is made up of 18 amino acids. Germline lookup yields CDR1 SGHDN and CDR2 FVKESK. The DNA for the CDR3 is TGTGCCAGCAGCCAAGAATGGACTAGCGGGAGCCCTTACAATGAGCAGTTCTTC. This gives the protein CASSQEWTSGSPYNEQFF.

This clonotype appeared a few times. The rearrangement uses TRBV11-2 and TRBJ1-4; a weak D match, TRBD1 (5 bases). The germline V gene encodes CDR1 SGHAT and CDR2 FQNNGV. The CDR3 contains 14 residues. The germline V and J ends were trimmed by 0 bases and 8 bases, with 10 bases remaining between them. The CDR3, as DNA: TGTGCCAGCAGCTTAGAAGGGGCCCGGGAAAAACTGTTTTTT. This translates into CASSLEGAREKLFF.

CDR3 amino acids: CSVDGLAGDGRYNEQFF. As DNA, the CDR3 is TGCAGCGTTGACGGTCTAGCGGGAGATGGGAGGTACAATGAGCAGTTCTTC. The genes are TRBV29-1 and TRBJ2-1; 10 bases are a match to TRBD2. This CDR3 is built from 17 residues. In germline, CDR1 is SQVTM, CDR2 ANQGSEA. Trimming removed 3 bases from V and 4 bases from J; junction bases left unmatched: 12.

This clonotype was observed a few times. The chain links TRBV7-8 to TRBJ2-5, with a tentative D call TRBD2 (5 bases). This CDR3 is built from 15 residues. CDR1 and CDR2 (germline): SGHVS, FQNEAQ. Trimming cost V 5 bases and J 1 base, with 14 bases left between them. The CDR3 loop reads CASSQRREIQETQYF. The DNA for the CDR3 is TGTGCCAGCAGCCAGAGAAGGGAGATCCAAGAGACCCAGTACTTC.

The genes are TRBV1 and TRBJ2-5. TRBV1 is a pseudogene. CDR3 length: 15 residues. The CDR3: CTSSQGGFYQETQYF. DNA for the CDR3: TGCACCAGCAGCCAAGGGGGTTTCTACCAAGAGACCCAGTACTTC.

CDR3 in DNA: TGTGCCAGCAGTGGTGCGGCGGGGGGGACTAGCGACAAAAAGGGCAACGAGCAGTACTTC. Translated: CASSGAAGGTSDKKGNEQYF. The V and J genes are TRBV2 and TRBJ2-7; TRBD2 agrees at 10 bases. The ends lost 4 bases at V and 5 bases at J; junction bases unmatched: 23. Germline V gives CDR1 SNHLY, CDR2 FYNNEI. CDR3 length: 20 amino acids.

The V call is TRBV12-3 or TRBV12-4, the J call TRBJ2-5; no clear D. Trimming took off 3 bases at V and 2 bases at J, with 10 bases between the two ends. This CDR3 has 14 amino acids. The CDR3 nucleotides are TGTGCCAGCAGTTTTAAGGGATTTCAAGAGACCCAGTACTTC. It yields the protein CASSFKGFQETQYF.

V is TRBV2 and J is TRBJ1-5; D perhaps matches TRBD1 (6 bases). The CDR3 contains 12 residues. Between the trimmed V and J ends, which lost 6 bases and 6 bases, there was a span of 9 bases. Germline V CDR1 and CDR2: SNHLY, FYNNEI. CDR3 DNA sequence: TGTGCCAGCAGAACAGGGATTCAGCCCCAGCATTTT. This gives the protein CASRTGIQPQHF.

This chain connects TRBV5-5 to TRBJ2-7; 9 positions match TRBD1. The ends lost 3 bases at V and 2 bases at J; junction bases unmatched: 6. The CDR3 extends over 15 amino acids. The germline CDR1 and CDR2 sequences are SGHKS and YYEKEE (reference sequence). The CDR3 nucleotides read TGTGCCAGCAGCTCGATGGACAGGGGAACCTACGAGCAGTACTTC. Protein sequence: CASSSMDRGTYEQYF. Filled out from reference TRBV5-5 and TRBJ2-7, the complete variable domain reads DAGVTQSPTHLIKTRGQQVTLRCSPISGHKSVSWYQQVLGQGPQFIFQYYEKEERGRGNFPDRFSARQFPNYSSELNVNALLLGDSALYLCASSSMDRGTYEQYFGPGTRLTVT.

The chain links TRBV7-2 to TRBJ2-4, with D unclear. This CDR3 contains 15 residues. Germline V gene sequence: CDR1 SGHTA, CDR2 FQGNSA. V was pared by 4 bases and J by 0 bases, with 10 bases between. CDR3 region: CASSSSFLAKNIQYF. DNA for the CDR3: TGTGCCAGCAGCTCCTCTTTCTTAGCCAAAAACATTCAGTACTTC.

V and J are TRBV9 and TRBJ2-5, with 8 bases identical to TRBD2. The CDR3 contains 15 residues. Germline CDR1 reads SGDLS; CDR2 reads YYNGEE. The junction had 4 bases not matched to a gene; V was cut back by 3 bases and J by 0 bases. The DNA for the CDR3 is TGTGCCAGCAGCGGCTCACTAGCGGACCAAGAGACCCAGTACTTC. It is translated as CASSGSLADQETQYF. Drawing the rest from reference TRBV9 and TRBJ2-5, the complete variable domain is DSGVTQTPKHLITATGQRVTLRCSPRSGDLSVYWYQQSLDQGLQFLIQYYNGEERAKGNILERFSAQQFPDLHSELNLSSLELGDSALYFCASSGSLADQETQYFGPGTRLLVL.